The 11 T cell receptor beta chains given below trace back to one sample, sequenced in a study of spatial heterogeneity in lung cancer. Stated time point: blood at routine non-recurrence follow-up after resection. One entry per CDR3 protein results from TCRdb running MiXCR on the 5' RACE reads. The sample lists about 33,000 distinct CDR3 sequences; about 10% were seen once. Here the sequenced sample was PBMCs, taken at follow-up. The origin of the receptors is a female donor with early-stage non-small cell lung cancer.

This clonotype has ten or more counts. V is TRBV7-6 and J is TRBJ1-1, with D perhaps TRBD1 (6 bases). This CDR3 is built from 15 residues. Germline CDR1 is SGHVS and CDR2 is FNYEAQ. Trimming stripped 4 bases from V and 0 bases from J, with 12 bases between. CDR3 sequence: CASSYVQGLNTEAFF. For the CDR3, the DNA is TGTGCCAGCAGCTATGTACAGGGATTGAACACTGAAGCTTTCTTT.

This clonotype was recorded a few times. The chain joins TRBV6-4 to TRBJ2-3; D gene unclear. Trimming stripped 7 bases from V and 3 bases from J, with 14 bases between. The CDR3 is 14 amino acids. Germline loops: CDR1 MRHNA, CDR2 SNTAGT. CDR3 sequence reads: CASKHIGRTDTQYF. Here the CDR3 DNA reads TGTGCCAGCAAGCACATCGGACGGACAGATACGCAGTATTTT.

The sample holds many counts of this clonotype. V gene TRBV10-3 combines with J gene TRBJ2-7; D gene uncertain. Deletions cut 5 bases from V and 6 bases from J, with 14 bases between. CDR3 length: 13 residues. Per germline, CDR1 ENHRY and CDR2 SYGVKD. CDR3 DNA: TGTGCCATCAGTAACCTCGTGGGTGGCGAGCAGTACTTC. This encodes CAISNLVGGEQYF.

This clonotype has at least ten counts. V gene TRBV20-1 combines with J gene TRBJ2-3; D not certain. The V end was cut by 0 bases, the J end by 5 bases, with 9 bases between. This CDR3 has 13 residues. Germline V gene sequence: CDR1 DFQATT, CDR2 SNEGSKA (reference sequence). The CDR3 loop is CSARDQLVDTQYF. The CDR3 DNA is TGCAGTGCTAGAGATCAACTGGTAGATACGCAGTATTTT.

Many counts were recorded for this clonotype. The chain joins TRBV29-1 to TRBJ2-7; possible D gene TRBD1, 5 bases. Trimming took off 5 bases at V and 3 bases at J, with 11 bases between the two ends. The CDR3 totals 12 residues. The germline gives CDR1 SQVTM, CDR2 ANQGSEA. The CDR3 nucleotides are TGCAGCGTTCTCGGACACAACTACGAGCAGTACTTC. Protein sequence: CSVLGHNYEQYF.

This clonotype appeared a few times. The chain is built from TRBV28 and TRBJ2-7; TRBD1 might be the D (5 bases). From germline, CDR1 is MDHEN and CDR2 SYDVKM. V was pared by 1 base and J by 4 bases, with 11 bases between. This CDR3 has 14 amino acids. CDR3 residues: CASSLSTDHYEQYF. The DNA for the CDR3 is TGTGCCAGCAGTTTATCGACAGACCATTACGAGCAGTACTTC.

This clonotype appeared many times. The chain employs TRBV29-1 and TRBJ1-2; D might be TRBD1 (5 bases). The V and J ends lost 3 bases and 2 bases respectively, with 7 bases between them. The germline gives CDR1 SQVTM, CDR2 ANQGSEA. CDR3 size: 12 residues. The CDR3 DNA reads TGCAGCGTTGAGAGGGGCAACTATGGCTACACCTTC. Its protein product is CSVERGNYGYTF.

In its sample, this clonotype was seen many times. The rearrangement uses TRBV6-2 or TRBV6-3 and TRBJ2-3, with a weak D call TRBD2 (6 bases). The V gene lost 6 bases and the J gene lost 5 bases, with 12 bases spanning the gap. Germline CDR1 is MNHEY and CDR2 is SVGEGT. The CDR3 sequence is 13 residues long. The CDR3 is CASRPGARDTQYF. CDR3 nucleotides: TGTGCCAGCAGACCGGGAGCGCGAGATACGCAGTATTTT.

By share, this clonotype counts as medium-sized. The V gene is TRBV20-1, the J gene TRBJ2-7; possible D gene TRBD1, 6 bases. CDR1 and CDR2 (germline): DFQATT, SNEGSKA (reference sequence). This CDR3 contains 15 residues. V was pared by 4 bases and J by 3 bases, with 19 bases between. Here the CDR3 DNA reads TGCAGTGCTACCCGAAACAGGGAAATTAACTACGAGCAGTACTTC. Translated, it gives CSATRNREINYEQYF.

This clonotype was picked up many times. V usage is TRBV21-1 and J usage is TRBJ1-5; TRBD1, the table's D call, lacks a check against the DNA. TRBV21-1 is a pseudogene segment. This CDR3 is 18 amino acids long. The CDR3 region has the DNA TGTGCCAGCAGCGAAAAGGGGGAGAAGGGCTCGGTCAATCAGCCCCAGCATTTT. This translates into CASSEKGEKGSVNQPQHF.

Only one count was recorded for this clonotype. The chain couples TRBV23-1 to TRBJ2-7, with TRBD1 matching over 8 bases. TRBV23-1 is an ORF, and what it does is uncertain. This CDR3 region has 19 residues. Losses at the gene ends were 2 bases for V and 8 bases for J; bases not matched to a gene: 23. This CDR3 reads CASSQVDRAGVLGPQKQYV. The CDR3 DNA follows: TGCGCCAGCAGTCAAGTGGACAGGGCCGGCGTGTTGGGACCCCAAAAGCAGTACGTC.